The clone carrying this T cell receptor beta chain was detected many times. Sequencing libraries for TCR beta were prepared with iRepertoire HTBI primers and Arm-PCR of CDR3 regions. TCRdb fed the multiplex PCR reads into MiXCR, producing one record per CDR3 protein. The sample yields some 220,000 distinct CDR3 sequences, roughly a fifth seen once. The data originate from a study of regulatory T cells in long-lasting Graves disease. Time point reported: newly diagnosed GD, antithyroid drugs for less than 3 months. Making the TCR library involved RNA that had been extracted from PBMCs. V was cut by 2 bases and J by 4 bases, with 13 bases left in between. This CDR3 is built from 15 residues. Germline CDR1 is MNHEY and CDR2 is SMNVEV (reference sequence). This same sample was also taken into another study, of T cells in Graves' hyperthyroidism and ophthalmopathy. That work adds: Hyperthyroidism patients were newly diagnosed, had disease duration under 2 months, and were aged 18 to 65 years.

This rearrangement joins TRBV27 to TRBJ2-3; D gene ambiguous. Sequencing was performed on peripheral blood mononuclear cells (PBMCs), taken at new diagnosis, from a patient treated with antithyroid drugs. This TCR was sampled from a woman under 40 with Graves disease. CDR3: CASSLRATTADTQYF. As DNA, the CDR3 is TGTGCCAGCAGTTTACGGGCTACCACGGCAGATACGCAGTATTTT.